The 8 T cell receptor beta chains listed next were all sequenced from one sample in a study of cytomegalovirus exposure and HLA in healthy donors. Vbeta (60) and Jbeta (13) primers were used in the PCR. Repertoires were generated with immunoSEQ multiplex PCR, while TCRdb's copy carries only in-frame clones and drops some. Here the sample spans 100,000 to 150,000 clones, 60% to 85% being singletons. The sample comprised PBMCs. Receptors were obtained from a woman aged 40 to 50 in good health and CMV-seronegative.

This sequence joins TRBV28 and TRBJ2-7, with 9 bases that match TRBD1. This CDR3 comprises 14 residues. Germline V gene sequence: CDR1 MDHEN, CDR2 SYDVKM. The V segment lost 8 bases and the J segment 5 bases; nucleotides outside the gene matches: 10. The CDR3 region is CASGLGQGSHEQYF. CDR3 coding DNA: TGTGCCAGCGGGCTCGGACAGGGGAGCCACGAGCAGTACTTC.

The rearrangement uses TRBV2 and TRBJ1-5; D perhaps matches TRBD1 (5 bases). Germline CDR1 and CDR2: SNHLY and FYNNEI. The CDR3 runs to 15 residues. V lost 7 bases and J lost 2, with 15 bases in between. DNA of the CDR3: TGTGCCAGCAAATCGGGGGGAGGCGGCAATCAGCCCCAGCATTTT. Its translation is CASKSGGGGNQPQHF.

The V and J genes are TRBV28 and TRBJ1-2; D gene unclear. V lost 7 bases and J lost 7, with 25 bases in between. Germline V gives CDR1 MDHEN, CDR2 SYDVKM. The CDR3 totals 16 residues. CDR3 sequence: CASTPGTGLRTGGYTF. CDR3 in DNA: TGTGCCAGCACCCCCGGTACCGGATTGAGAACGGGTGGCTACACCTTC.

This chain connects TRBV10-3 to TRBJ1-1; possible D gene TRBD1, 6 bases. This CDR3 contains 15 residues. The V gene's germline CDR1 is ENHRY and CDR2 SYGVKD. V was shortened by 3 bases and J by 1 base, with 12 bases between the two germline ends. CDR3 nucleotide sequence: TGTGCCATCAGTGAAAATCTAGGGGGGAACACTGAAGCTTTCTTT. It codes for CAISENLGGNTEAFF.

The rearrangement links TRBV11-2 to TRBJ1-4, with D maybe TRBD1 (6 bases). Trimming took 0 bases from V and 12 from J, leaving 11 bases between them. Germline lookup yields CDR1 SGHAT and CDR2 FQNNGV. CDR3 size: 13 residues. The CDR3 DNA sequence: TGTGCCAGCAGCTTAGAGGGAGGGGGGCAACTGTTTTTT. This encodes CASSLEGGGQLFF.

The chain has TRBV28 and TRBJ2-1; D may be TRBD2 (6 bases). Trimming cost V 2 bases and J 3 bases, with 11 bases left between them. The CDR3 length is 15 residues. The germline V gene encodes CDR1 MDHEN and CDR2 SYDVKM. The CDR3 nucleotides are TGTGCCAGCAGTTTAAACGGGAGATACTACAATGAGCAGTTCTTC. Residues: CASSLNGRYYNEQFF. Full variable domain (rest looked up from reference TRBV28 and TRBJ2-1): DVKVTQSSRYLVKRTGEKVFLECVQDMDHENMFWYRQDPGLGLRLIYFSYDVKMKEKGDIPEGYSVSREKKERFSLILESASTNQTSMYLCASSLNGRYYNEQFFGPGTRLTVL.

In regard to this clone: Compared with germline, one end of the junction differs, possibly owing to a read error. In nucleotides, the CDR3 is TGTTCCAGCAGCTTGGCGAGGGACAGGGCAGCCTACGAGCAGTACTTC. Its translation is CSSSLARDRAAYEQYF. The chain combines TRBV7-9 with TRBJ2-7; 9 bases are a match to TRBD1. CDR3 length: 16 amino acids. Per the germline V gene, CDR1 is SEHNR and CDR2 is FQNEAQ (reference sequence).

The DNA of the CDR3 is TGTGCCAGCAGCGAGGTTTCGAGCAATCAGCCCCAGCATTTT. It codes for CASSEVSSNQPQHF. J is TRBJ1-5 and V is TRBV6-1; D call uncertain. Germline CDR1 and CDR2: MNHNS and SASEGT. Trimming stripped 6 bases from V and 1 base from J, with 10 bases between. CDR3 size: 14 residues.